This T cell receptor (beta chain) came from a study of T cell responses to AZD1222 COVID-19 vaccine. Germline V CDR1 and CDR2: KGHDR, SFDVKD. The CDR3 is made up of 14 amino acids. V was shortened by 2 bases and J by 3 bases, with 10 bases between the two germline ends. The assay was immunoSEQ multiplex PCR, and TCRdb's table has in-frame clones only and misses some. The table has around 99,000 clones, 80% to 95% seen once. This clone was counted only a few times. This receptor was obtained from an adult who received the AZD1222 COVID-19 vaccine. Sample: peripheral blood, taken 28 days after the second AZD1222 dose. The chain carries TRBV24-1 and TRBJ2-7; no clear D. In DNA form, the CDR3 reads TGTGCCACCAGTGATTCAACACGTAACTACGAGCAGTACTTC. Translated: CATSDSTRNYEQYF.